The sequence of this TCR beta chain was determined in a study of T-cell memory formation after mild COVID-19. The overall study: TCR clusters mostly belonged to single donors. General study findings and limits: Some responding clones appeared in pre-infection memory, suggesting cross-reactive memory joined.

CDR1 MNHEY and CDR2 SMNVEV come from the germline V gene (reference sequence). CDR3 length: 14 amino acids. Deletions cut 3 bases from V and 4 bases from J, with 10 bases between. As to this clonotype: Antigen: not known.

TCRdb independently ran MiXCR on the 5' RACE reads; one entry per CDR3 protein. The table lists 450,000 or so distinct CDR3 sequences, around 19% of them singletons, with approximately 8.1% in the top ten. The V gene is TRBV27, the J gene TRBJ2-1; TRBD2 might be the D (6 bases). Sample: PBMCs or a T cell subset sorted from them (not recorded which). The receptor's source is an adult woman who had mild COVID-19 (a few samples of this study predate the infection). Cell type and time point are not known. The CDR3 region has the DNA TGTGCCAGCAGTTTGATCGGGACTTACAATGAGCAGTTCTTC. This gives the protein CASSLIGTYNEQFF.